This T cell receptor (beta chain) was sequenced for a study of PD-1 blockade in classical Hodgkin lymphoma (dated by TCRdb to the early 2020s). Some background on the complete study: Nivolumab dosing was 3 mg/kg intravenously every 2 weeks, continuing until either disease progression or unacceptable toxicity. To define a peripheral blood immune signature of response to PD-1 blockade in classical Hodgkin lymphoma, the study combined TCR beta sequencing with CyTOF.

The CDR3 numbers 18 residues from cysteine through phenylalanine. Just CDR3 DNA is preserved here, 54 bases in frame from base 1. Trimming takes 4 bases from V and 0 bases from J, and the germline ends sit 19 bases apart. CDR1 and CDR2, per the germline V gene, are MRHNA and SNTAGT. Summary of the overall study and its limitations: CD4+ but not CD8+ TCR diversity rose significantly by C4D1 (p=0.0027 vs p=0.16), most apparent in complete responders (p=0.02). Baseline diversity similar to that of newly diagnosed patients was observed in trial patients achieving complete response, whereas significantly lower diversity was observed in partial responders and progressors. The study was restricted to a single clinical trial cohort, and the causes of repertoire differences, possibly disease activity or prior therapy, were left undefined. Newly diagnosed patients were reported to have lower baseline TCR diversity than healthy donors, and relapsed/refractory patients were reported to have lower baseline TCR diversity still. Patients starting nivolumab less than 1 year after ASCT had lower diversity and were excluded from later analyses to avoid confounding by immune reconstitution.

Genomic DNA was extracted with the Qiagen DNeasy kit from unsorted PBMCs and from negatively selected CD4+ and CD8+ fractions. TCR beta CDR3 regions were amplified by immunoSEQ multiplex PCR using primers annealing to V and J segments. A synthetic immune receptor repertoire was used to minimize amplification bias, and remaining bias was computationally removed after sequencing. As for how the authors treated the data: Repertoire diversity was quantified as the Shannon entropy index using custom Python scripts. The unsorted, CD4+ and CD8+ repertoires were each analyzed separately, with the exception of combined analyses, where CD4+ and CD8+ sequences were merged in silico. A clone counted as expanded when the clone's frequency after treatment rose at least 2-fold relative to C1D1, and clones undetected at baseline were given a pseudocount of 0.5. Clones with 0 or 1 copy at C1D1 were defined as singleton clones, while clones with 2 or more copies were defined as non-singleton clones. By matching protein sequences in sorted samples from the same patient, clones expanded in unsorted samples were annotated as CD4+, CD8+ or unknown. Wilcoxon tests were applied to paired samples to test diversity changes from C1D1 to C4D1. TCRdb took this table from immuneACCESS and kept in-frame rearrangements with V and J called. Such tables lack part of the clones; where checked against another copy, unresolved V genes explain under half of the gap, and the rest is unexplained. That table is the source of V, J and clone size, and D and trimming were worked out from the DNA. The sample table holds tens of thousands of clones, of which roughly 85% were seen once. The top ten hold roughly 2.3% of the sample.

The intended sense of this specimen's time point label: cycle 1 day 1 (C1D1), immediately before nivolumab initiation. Every trial patient had relapsed following autologous stem cell transplantation, and prior brentuximab vedotin exposure was what differed among cohorts A, B and C. Using a Miltenyi CD4+ T cell isolation kit, CD4+ T cells were purified from thawed PBMCs through magnetic negative selection. The trial cohort included 55 to 65 patients with relapsed/refractory classical Hodgkin lymphoma, and each patient had a best overall response of complete response, partial response or progressive disease. Trial patients were treated with single-agent nivolumab in the multi-cohort phase II CheckMate 205 trial. An independent review committee assessed best overall response by applying the 2007 International Working Group response criteria. Trial PBMCs were obtained immediately prior to nivolumab initiation (C1D1) and on therapy at cycle 2 day 1 and cycle 4 day 1. After peripheral blood was drawn into 8 mL Vacutainer Cell Preparation Tubes, PBMCs were isolated by centrifugation and then cryopreserved. Purified CD4+ and CD8+ fractions were prepared only for cases in which an additional PBMC sample was available. Magnetically labelled cells were depleted on LS columns in a quadroMACS separator, and the flow-through was collected as the purified fraction.

Turning to this clone: What this receptor recognizes is not known. Qualities for individual bases were not recorded, and no much larger clone is one base off.

Sequencing used CD4+ T cells from blood, obtained at baseline. This clonotype was obtained from a human donor with classical Hodgkin lymphoma. This chain is built from TRBV6-4 and TRBJ2-4, with TRBD1 perhaps the D gene, on 6 matching bases. The nucleotide sequence is given as TGTGCCAGCAGTGTCTTCCCTTGGACAGACCAAGCCAAAAACATTCAGTACTTC. Translation gives CASSVFPWTDQAKNIQYF.